These 25 T cell receptor beta chains were all obtained from the same sample, sequenced in a study of T cell responses to AZD1222 COVID-19 vaccine. Using immunoSEQ multiplex PCR, the repertoire was profiled, and TCRdb retains in-frame clones only, with some absent. The table lists some 100,000 clones, just over 85% of them singletons. This sample comprised peripheral blood, obtained on day 0 of AZD1222 vaccination. The receptor source for this set is an adult in good health.

The CDR3: CASSQDWNRDRAFF. The CDR3 DNA reads TGCGCCAGCAGCCAAGATTGGAACCGGGACAGGGCGTTCTTC. The chain has TRBV4-3 and TRBJ2-1; 9 bases are a match to TRBD1. V lost 0 bases, J lost 15 bases, and 9 bases stayed unmatched. The CDR3 totals 14 residues. CDR1 and CDR2 (germline): LGHNA, YSLEER.

V gene TRBV19 combines with J gene TRBJ2-1, with a weak D call TRBD2 (6 bases). This CDR3 region has 15 residues. The V and J ends lost 8 bases and 4 bases respectively, with 18 bases between them. Germline V gene data show CDR1 as LNHDA and CDR2 as SQIVND (reference sequence). The CDR3 bases are TGTGCCAGTCGGCAGTTAGTGGGGGGTTACAATGAGCAGTTCTTC. It encodes CASRQLVGGYNEQFF. The entire variable domain, with the rest obtained from reference TRBV19 and TRBJ2-1, is as follows: DGGITQSPKYLFRKEGQNVTLSCEQNLNHDAMYWYRQDPGQGLRLIYYSQIVNDFQKGDIAEGYSVSREKKESFPLTVTSAQKNPTAFYLCASRQLVGGYNEQFFGPGTRLTVL.

The CDR3: CASSLPDSYEQYF. The DNA of the CDR3 is TGTGCCAGCAGTTTACCGGACAGCTACGAGCAGTACTTC. The chain links TRBV28 to TRBJ2-7; possible D gene TRBD1, 6 bases. V lost 2 bases, J lost 3 bases, and 8 bases lay in between. The CDR3 length is 13 residues. Germline CDR1 is MDHEN and CDR2 is SYDVKM.

The chain links TRBV6-5 to TRBJ1-6; 11 bases are shared with TRBD1. The CDR3 sequence is 16 residues long. Germline assignment: CDR1 MNHEY and CDR2 SVGAGI. The junction had 3 bases not matched to a gene; V was cut back by 2 bases and J by 6 bases. The CDR3 spells CASSYTGQGGNSPLHF. CDR3 coding DNA: TGTGCCAGCAGTTACACGGGACAGGGGGGTAATTCACCCCTCCACTTT.

The chain carries TRBV28 and TRBJ1-5; D call uncertain. CDR3 size: 14 residues. V was pared by 7 bases and J by 0 bases, with 10 bases between. CDR1 and CDR2 (germline): MDHEN, SYDVKM. The CDR3 region has the DNA TGTGCCAGCAAGGCAGGCGATAGCAATCAGCCCCAGCATTTT. Amino acids: CASKAGDSNQPQHF.

The chain combines TRBV12-3 or TRBV12-4 with TRBJ2-7; D remains unclear. V shed 3 bases and J shed 3 bases, with 6 bases lying between them. This CDR3 region has 12 residues. In DNA form, the CDR3 reads TGTGCCAGCAGTTTGGATCGCTACGAGCAGTACTTC. This gives the protein CASSLDRYEQYF.

This chain uses TRBV4-3 with TRBJ1-2; D may be TRBD1 (5 bases). The CDR3 consists of 13 residues. The germline V and J ends were trimmed by 0 bases and 8 bases, with 10 bases remaining between them. Germline loops: CDR1 LGHNA, CDR2 YSLEER. The CDR3 loop is CASSQDQEGGYTF. As DNA, the CDR3 is TGCGCCAGCAGCCAAGATCAAGAGGGGGGCTACACCTTC.

This chain joins TRBV30 and TRBJ2-2; 8 bases agree with TRBD2. Germline CDR1 is GTSNPN and CDR2 is SVGIG (reference sequence). The length of the CDR3 is 14 residues. The V segment lost 7 bases and the J segment 1 base; nucleotides outside the gene matches: 5. The CDR3 DNA is TGTGCCTCCGGGGGGGGAGTGAACACCGGGGAGCTGTTTTTT. It translates to CASGGGVNTGELFF. The full variable domain, completed using reference TRBV30 and TRBJ2-2, is SQTIHQWPATLVQPVGSPLSLECTVEGTSNPNLYWYRQAAGRGLQLLFYSVGIGQISSEVPQNLSASRPQDRQFILSSKKLLLSDSGFYLCASGGGVNTGELFFGEGSRLTVL.

This rearrangement joins TRBV2 to TRBJ2-7; maybe TRBD1 (5 bases). Trimming stripped 7 bases from V and 7 bases from J, with 8 bases between. The germline V gene has CDR1 SNHLY and CDR2 FYNNEI. This CDR3 is built from 10 residues. The CDR3 loop reads CASTRTEQYF. DNA for the CDR3: TGTGCCAGCACCCGGACAGAGCAGTACTTC.

This clone was counted only a few times. The chain links TRBV5-1 to TRBJ2-1; the D is unclear. This CDR3 contains 14 residues. The V end was cut by 4 bases, the J end by 6 bases, with 14 bases between. Germline loops: CDR1 SGHRS, CDR2 YFSETQ. CDR3 region: CASSHAAWFNEQFF. CDR3 bases: TGCGCCAGCAGCCACGCGGCGTGGTTCAATGAGCAGTTCTTC.

The gene calls are TRBV15 and TRBJ2-7, with 7 positions matching TRBD2. Germline V lookup: CDR1 LNHNV, CDR2 YYDKDF (reference sequence). CDR3 size: 14 residues. J gave up 0 bases and V 9 bases, and 8 bases lay outside the gene matches. In DNA, the CDR3 is TGTGCCACTCAGCGCGGGGGAAGCTCCTACGAGCAGTACTTC. As protein: CATQRGGSSYEQYF.

This rearrangement joins TRBV19 to TRBJ1-1; D remains ambiguous. Trimming cost V 7 bases and J 1 base, with 13 bases left between them. Germline V lookup: CDR1 LNHDA, CDR2 SQIVND (reference sequence). The CDR3 covers 14 residues. CDR3 region: CASTRETRNTEAFF. CDR3 nucleotides: TGTGCCAGTACCCGGGAGACAAGGAACACTGAAGCTTTCTTT. The entire variable domain, with the rest obtained from reference TRBV19 and TRBJ1-1, is as follows: DGGITQSPKYLFRKEGQNVTLSCEQNLNHDAMYWYRQDPGQGLRLIYYSQIVNDFQKGDIAEGYSVSREKKESFPLTVTSAQKNPTAFYLCASTRETRNTEAFFGQGTRLTVV.

This clone has more than one count but fewer than ten. The rearrangement links TRBV4-1 to TRBJ1-6, with TRBD1 identical over 9 bases. CDR3 size: 15 residues. Germline lookup yields CDR1 MGHRA and CDR2 YSYEKL. V shed 6 bases and J 9 bases; nucleotides not matched to a gene: 9. The CDR3: CASRPGTGIGSPLHF. The CDR3 nucleotides are TGCGCCAGCAGGCCCGGGACAGGGATCGGTTCACCCCTCCACTTT.

This chain links TRBV4-2 with TRBJ2-1, with 9 bases that match TRBD2. The ends lost 0 bases at V and 4 bases at J; junction bases unmatched: 4. CDR1 is LGHNA, CDR2 YNFKEQ, per germline. The CDR3 has 16 amino acids. The CDR3 sequence: CASSQDGSGSYNEQFF. In nucleotides, the CDR3 is TGTGCCAGCAGCCAAGACGGTAGCGGGAGTTACAATGAGCAGTTCTTC.

The chain has TRBV7-2 and TRBJ2-1, with 7 nucleotides matching TRBD1. CDR1 is SGHTA, CDR2 FQGNSA, per germline. V trimming: 2 bases; J trimming: 10 bases; junction bases outside the gene matches: 5. The CDR3 is 13 residues long. The CDR3 here is CASSLSQGSEQFF. The CDR3, as DNA: TGTGCCAGCAGCTTATCACAGGGGAGCGAGCAGTTCTTC.

The chain uses TRBV7-7 and TRBJ2-3; 10 nucleotides line up with TRBD1. The length of the CDR3 is 15 residues. Germline loops: CDR1 SSHAT, CDR2 FNYEAQ (reference sequence). V lost 5 bases to trimming and J lost 4 bases; unmatched junction nucleotides: 6. The CDR3 nucleotides are TGTGCCAGCAGCCAATCCGGGACAGGGGCAGATACGCAGTATTTT. Translation gives CASSQSGTGADTQYF.

The V gene is TRBV28, the J gene TRBJ2-1; 8 bases are shared with TRBD2. There are 17 residues in the CDR3. Germline loops: CDR1 MDHEN, CDR2 SYDVKM. The V segment lost 3 bases and the J segment 0 bases; nucleotides outside the gene matches: 7. The CDR3 nucleotides are TGTGCCAGCAGTTTCTTGGGACTAGTGAGCTCCTACAATGAGCAGTTCTTC. Amino acids: CASSFLGLVSSYNEQFF.

This clone was counted between two and nine times. V is TRBV12-3 or TRBV12-4 and J is TRBJ2-1; D is uncertain. The length of the CDR3 is 12 residues. Trimming took 10 bases from V and 0 from J, leaving 7 bases between them. The CDR3 region has the DNA TGTGCCACCAAGAGCTCCTACAATGAGCAGTTCTTC. Translation gives CATKSSYNEQFF.

V and J are TRBV16 and TRBJ1-1, with no clear D. The germline V gene has CDR1 KGHSY and CDR2 FQNENV. The V gene lost 2 bases and the J gene lost 3 bases, with 7 bases spanning the gap. The CDR3 has 13 residues. DNA of the CDR3: TGTGCCAGCAGCCAACAAGGGTACACTGAAGCTTTCTTT. Amino acids: CASSQQGYTEAFF.

The CDR3 DNA reads as TGTGCCAGCAGCCCGACGGGACGCTCCTACAATGAGCAGTTCTTC. Protein sequence: CASSPTGRSYNEQFF. The V and J genes are TRBV9 and TRBJ2-1; D could derive from TRBD1 or TRBD2 (5 bases each). Germline V gene sequence: CDR1 SGDLS, CDR2 YYNGEE. The CDR3 length is 15 residues. The V end lost 4 bases, the J end lost 0 bases, and 11 bases lay between the germline ends. Filled out from reference TRBV9 and TRBJ2-1, the complete variable domain reads DSGVTQTPKHLITATGQRVTLRCSPRSGDLSVYWYQQSLDQGLQFLIQYYNGEERAKGNILERFSAQQFPDLHSELNLSSLELGDSALYFCASSPTGRSYNEQFFGPGTRLTVL.

This clone appeared a few times. V gene TRBV7-9 combines with J gene TRBJ2-1; 8 bases match TRBD2. V dropped 5 bases and J dropped 4; count of bases not matched to a gene: 10. Germline values: CDR1 SEHNR, CDR2 FQNEAQ (reference sequence). The CDR3 covers 16 residues. The CDR3 is CASSPLGGRTYNEQFF. CDR3 bases: TGTGCCAGCAGCCCATTGGGCGGGAGGACATACAATGAGCAGTTCTTC.

The chain combines TRBV9 with TRBJ1-1, with D hard to call. CDR3 length: 18 residues. The germline gives CDR1 SGDLS, CDR2 YYNGEE. V dropped 0 bases and J dropped 0 bases, with 18 bases sitting between them. The CDR3: CASSVGRESTSMNTEAFF. CDR3 in DNA: TGTGCCAGCAGCGTAGGTCGGGAATCGACCTCTATGAACACTGAAGCTTTCTTT.

The rearrangement uses TRBV6-5 and TRBJ2-4; D remains unclear. Trimming shortened V by 6 bases and J by 0 bases, and 9 bases separated the two germline ends. Germline lookup yields CDR1 MNHEY and CDR2 SVGAGI. The CDR3 totals 14 residues. DNA for the CDR3: TGTGCCAGCAGCCTGGGGATAGCCAAAAACATTCAGTACTTC. Amino acids: CASSLGIAKNIQYF.

This rearrangement joins TRBV6-1 to TRBJ1-2, with 12 bases lining up with TRBD1. The germline V gene has CDR1 MNHNS and CDR2 SASEGT. V lost 3 bases to trimming and J lost 4 bases; unmatched junction nucleotides: 6. CDR3 size: 16 residues. The CDR3 reads CASSDGWDRGPYGYTF. The CDR3 DNA sequence: TGTGCCAGCAGTGATGGCTGGGACAGGGGGCCCTATGGCTACACCTTC.

This chain uses TRBV29-1 with TRBJ1-5; 9 nucleotides agree with TRBD1. V gave up 6 bases and J gave up 6 bases; unmatched junction bases: 6. Germline CDR1 SQVTM, CDR2 ANQGSEA. The CDR3 sequence is 13 residues long. The CDR3 protein is CSVKQGATQPQHF. CDR3 nucleotide sequence: TGCAGCGTCAAACAGGGGGCTACTCAGCCCCAGCATTTT.